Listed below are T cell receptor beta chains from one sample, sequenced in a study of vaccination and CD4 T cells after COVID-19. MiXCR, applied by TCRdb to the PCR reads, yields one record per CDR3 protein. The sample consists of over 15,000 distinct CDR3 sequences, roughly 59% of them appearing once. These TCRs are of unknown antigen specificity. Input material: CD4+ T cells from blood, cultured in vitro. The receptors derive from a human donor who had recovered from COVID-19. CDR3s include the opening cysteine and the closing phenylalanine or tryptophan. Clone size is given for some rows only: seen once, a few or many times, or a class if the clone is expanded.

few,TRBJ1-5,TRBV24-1,CATSRDIDQPQHF
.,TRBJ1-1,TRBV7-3,CASSLQGDTEAFF
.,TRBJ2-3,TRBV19,CASSPGEGDTQYF
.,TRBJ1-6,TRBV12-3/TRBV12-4,CARPGVLNSPLHF
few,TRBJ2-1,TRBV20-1,CSANPGTGKYNEQFF
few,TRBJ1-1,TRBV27,CASSSQQKAFF
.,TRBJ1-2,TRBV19,CASSLFPGQGTGYTF
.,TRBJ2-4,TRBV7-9,CASSSAGFNIQYF
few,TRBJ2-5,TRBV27,CASSLGTGELETQYF
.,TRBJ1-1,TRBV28,CASIEATGNTEAFF
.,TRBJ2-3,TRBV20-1,CSARATDTQYF
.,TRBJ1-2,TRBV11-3,CASSLGGTDYGYTF
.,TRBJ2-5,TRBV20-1,CSAPTSGRRETQYF
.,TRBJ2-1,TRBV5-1,CASSLYASDYNEQFF
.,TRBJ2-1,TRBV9,CASSVGAGGYNEQFF
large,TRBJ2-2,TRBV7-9,CASSPRRLANTGELFF
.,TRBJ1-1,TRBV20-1,CSVEGQGEAFF
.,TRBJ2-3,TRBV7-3,CASSLKLAGGSTDTQYF
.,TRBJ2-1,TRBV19,CASSIAMTSGPNNEQFF
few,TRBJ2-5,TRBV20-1,CSARDQGAGRGMQETQYF
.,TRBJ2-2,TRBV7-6,CASSSVRDRVRELFF
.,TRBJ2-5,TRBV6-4,CASSVDGLAGVWETQYF
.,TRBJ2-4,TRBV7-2,CASSPGLTWRAKNIQYF
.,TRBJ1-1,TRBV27,CASRQSAGDAPYRKAFF
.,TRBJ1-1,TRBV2,CASSERRGSNTEAFF
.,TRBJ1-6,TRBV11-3,CASSSTGGVDSPLHF
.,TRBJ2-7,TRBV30,CAWSPSGGVKYF
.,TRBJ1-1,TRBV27,CASSPHGQTNTEAFF
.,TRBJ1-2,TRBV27,CASSSQGGYTF
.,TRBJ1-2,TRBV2,CASSGTGGVSYTF
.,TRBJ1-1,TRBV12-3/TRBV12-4,CASSLESWNGEAFF
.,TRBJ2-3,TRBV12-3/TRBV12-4,CASSLSADTQYF
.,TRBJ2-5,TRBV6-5,CASSYSPGREETQYF
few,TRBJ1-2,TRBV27,CATRKTAIYGYTF
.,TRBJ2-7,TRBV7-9,CASSLAGGGYEQYF
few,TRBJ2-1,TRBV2,CASQAGFGVNEQFF
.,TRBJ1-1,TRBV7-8,CASSIGQGNTEAFF
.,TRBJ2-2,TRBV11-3,CASSLPQRLGGELFF
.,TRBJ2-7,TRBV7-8,CASSRRDREGGKGQYF
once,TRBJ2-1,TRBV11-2,CASSSLRTHNEQFF
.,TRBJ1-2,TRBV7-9,CASSPRQGYYGYTF
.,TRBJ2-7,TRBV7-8,CASSLGTGLYEQYF
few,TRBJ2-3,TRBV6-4,CASSPGTHTDTQYF
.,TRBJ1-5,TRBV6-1,CASTRQGGQPQHF
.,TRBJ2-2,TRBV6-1,CASRFSVGLMNTGELFF
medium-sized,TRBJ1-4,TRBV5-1,CASTPGVGDGEKLFF
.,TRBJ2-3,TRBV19,CASSIGGAFTDTQYF
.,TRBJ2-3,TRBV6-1,CASRPPGGSDTQYF
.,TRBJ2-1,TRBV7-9,CASSLDGSGDEQFF
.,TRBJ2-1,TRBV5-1,CASSLGFASGRSNNEQFF
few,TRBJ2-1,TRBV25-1,CASSGTRKHEQFF
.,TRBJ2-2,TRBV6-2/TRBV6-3,CASSRTTLEAGELFF
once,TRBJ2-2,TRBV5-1,CASSLSSLNTGELFF
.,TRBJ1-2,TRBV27,CASSSIAPWGYTF